Listed here are 21 T cell receptor beta chains from one sample, sequenced in a study of T cell repertoires in aging, cancer and after chemotherapy. Multiplex touch-down PCR with TRB-A/B primers amplified rearranged V-D-J TRB sequences. TCRdb re-derived calls from the multiplex PCR reads in MiXCR, one entry per CDR3 protein. Counted here are 1,000 or so distinct CDR3 sequences, around 48% occurring once; the ten biggest clones make up approximately 10%. The template was genomic DNA from peripheral blood, not RNA. The sequenced sample was blood. The receptors were gathered from a human donor with a solid tumor. The donor label of this sample is uncertain.

The chain has TRBV11-3 and TRBJ2-1; D possibly corresponds to TRBD2 (6 bases). The germline V and J ends were trimmed by 2 bases and 7 bases, with 9 bases remaining between them. The CDR3 is 13 residues long. The germline V gene has CDR1 SGHNT and CDR2 YENEEA. CDR3 DNA sequence: TGTGCCAGCAGCTTATTTGGGGGGAATGAGCAGTTCTTC. Its translation is CASSLFGGNEQFF.

The gene calls are TRBV15 and TRBJ1-1; TRBD1 might be the D (6 bases). Germline-derived CDR1 and CDR2 are LNHNV and YYDKDF (reference sequence). This CDR3 comprises 15 residues. V was pared by 5 bases and J by 5 bases, with 18 bases between. CDR3 in amino acids: CATSDLAGAQTEAFF. The CDR3 DNA reads TGTGCCACCAGCGACCTGGCGGGGGCGCAGACTGAAGCTTTCTTT.

Written as DNA, the CDR3 is TGTGCCACCGGGGACGGCTACGAGCAGTACTTC. This codes for CATGDGYEQYF. The V call is TRBV10-3, the J call TRBJ2-7; the D call may be TRBD1 or TRBD2 (5 bases each). This CDR3 has 11 residues. V lost 10 bases and J 3 bases, leaving 10 bases between the germline ends. Germline V lookup: CDR1 ENHRY, CDR2 SYGVKD.

The V call is TRBV28, the J call TRBJ1-5; D is unclear. From germline, CDR1 is MDHEN and CDR2 SYDVKM. Trimming removed 2 bases from V and 7 bases from J, with 15 bases in between. The CDR3 runs to 15 residues. The CDR3 here is CASSLTPLNGQPQHF. DNA of the CDR3: TGTGCCAGCAGTTTAACCCCCCTTAATGGACAGCCCCAGCATTTT.

There are a few counts of this clonotype. The chain carries TRBV13 and TRBJ2-7; 10 nucleotides match TRBD1. CDR1 is PRHDT, CDR2 FYEKMQ, per germline (reference sequence). With 1 base clipped from V and 5 bases from J, the junction kept 5 bases outside the gene matches. This CDR3 has 15 amino acids. CDR3 sequence reads: CASSLVGQGFDEQYF. The CDR3 nucleotides read TGTGCCAGCAGCTTAGTGGGACAGGGGTTCGACGAGCAGTACTTC. Full variable domain (outside the CDR3, taken from reference TRBV13 and TRBJ2-7): AAGVIQSPRHLIKEKRETATLKCYPIPRHDTVYWYQQGPGQDPQFLISFYEKMQSDKGSIPDRFSAQQFSDYHSELNMSSLELGDSALYFCASSLVGQGFDEQYFGPGTRLTVT.

The chain is built from TRBV28 and TRBJ1-4; D is unresolved. Germline values: CDR1 MDHEN, CDR2 SYDVKM. The V and J ends lost 5 bases and 8 bases respectively, with 15 bases between them. This CDR3 region has 14 residues. The CDR3 protein is CASSERNKEEKLFF. The DNA for the CDR3 is TGTGCCAGCAGTGAACGGAACAAGGAGGAAAAACTGTTTTTT. Together with reference TRBV28 and TRBJ1-4, the CDR3 gives the full variable domain: DVKVTQSSRYLVKRTGEKVFLECVQDMDHENMFWYRQDPGLGLRLIYFSYDVKMKEKGDIPEGYSVSREKKERFSLILESASTNQTSMYLCASSERNKEEKLFFGSGTQLSVL.

The chain uses TRBV28 and TRBJ1-2, with 8 bases fitting TRBD1. The CDR3 spans 14 residues. The germline V gene has CDR1 MDHEN and CDR2 SYDVKM. V shed 6 bases and J 5 bases; nucleotides not matched to a gene: 8. The chain's CDR3 is CASSPGTGIYGYTF. Written as DNA, the CDR3 is TGTGCCAGCAGCCCCGGGACAGGTATATATGGCTACACCTTC.

The rearrangement joins TRBV7-2 to TRBJ1-5; D remains ambiguous. The CDR3 has 14 residues. Trimming took 1 base from V and 2 from J, leaving 6 bases between them. The germline V gene has CDR1 SGHTA and CDR2 FQGNSA. The chain's CDR3 is CASSLGGGNQPQHF. CDR3 nucleotides: TGTGCCAGCAGCTTAGGAGGTGGCAATCAGCCCCAGCATTTT.

This clonotype was detected a few times. This chain connects TRBV6-5 to TRBJ1-5, with D uncertain. Deletions cut 4 bases from V and 8 bases from J, with 12 bases between. This CDR3 contains 13 residues. Germline V gene sequence: CDR1 MNHEY, CDR2 SVGAGI. CDR3 protein: CASSFTVDKPQHF. CDR3 nucleotides: TGTGCCAGCAGTTTTACAGTTGACAAGCCCCAGCATTTT.

The chain has TRBV11-1 and TRBJ1-3, with TRBD1 identical over 7 bases. The CDR3 has 16 amino acids. V was pared by 1 base and J by 4 bases, with 7 bases of the junction left unmatched. CDR1 is SGHAT and CDR2 is FQDESV in the germline V gene (reference sequence). CDR3 nucleotides: TGTGCCAGCAGCTTAGATGTATCGGGACAGGGAAACACCATATATTTT. It translates to CASSLDVSGQGNTIYF.

The rearrangement uses TRBV7-2 and TRBJ1-2, with no clear D. CDR1 SGHTA and CDR2 FQGNSA come from the germline V gene. The length of the CDR3 is 13 residues. Trimming shortened V by 0 bases and J by 4 bases, and 6 bases separated the two germline ends. For the CDR3, the DNA is TGTGCCAGCAGCTTAGCGCAGCTCTATGGCTACACCTTC. Residues: CASSLAQLYGYTF. The complete variable domain, with remaining parts taken from reference TRBV7-2 and TRBJ1-2, reads GAGVSQSPSNKVTEKGKDVELRCDPISGHTALYWYRQSLGQGLEFLIYFQGNSAPDKSGLPSDRFSAERTGGSVSTLTIQRTQQEDSAVYLCASSLAQLYGYTFGSGTRLTVV.

The chain is built from TRBV19 and TRBJ1-4; D unclear. V shed 3 bases and J shed 6 bases, with 8 bases lying between them. The V gene's germline CDR1 is LNHDA and CDR2 SQIVND (reference sequence). The CDR3 covers 13 residues. The CDR3: CASSISVHEKLFF. In DNA, the CDR3 is TGTGCCAGTAGTATTTCCGTCCATGAAAAACTGTTTTTT.

The V gene is TRBV7-6, the J gene TRBJ2-1, with D possibly called TRBD1 or TRBD2 (5 bases each). This CDR3 spans 12 amino acids. The germline CDR1 and CDR2 sequences are SGHVS and FNYEAQ. V was shortened by 2 bases and J by 9 bases, with 8 bases between the two germline ends. The CDR3: CASSLQGTEQFF. The CDR3, as DNA: TGTGCCAGCAGCTTACAAGGGACTGAGCAGTTCTTC.

The chain links TRBV6-1 to TRBJ2-3, with D possibly matching TRBD2 (5 bases). The CDR3 covers 16 residues. Germline V lookup: CDR1 MNHNS, CDR2 SASEGT. V lost 2 bases and J 1 base, leaving 13 bases between the germline ends. The CDR3 reads CASSEKRGGRTDTQYF. DNA of the CDR3: TGTGCCAGCAGTGAAAAACGGGGTGGACGCACAGATACGCAGTATTTT.

This clonotype has just a few counts. V usage is TRBV6-4 and J usage is TRBJ1-6; D is unclear. This CDR3 contains 13 residues. Trimming removed 2 bases from V and 11 bases from J, with 10 bases in between. The germline V gene has CDR1 MRHNA and CDR2 SNTAGT. The CDR3 DNA reads TGTGCCAGCAGTGACGACGGCGGAACACCCCTCCACTTT. Protein sequence: CASSDDGGTPLHF.

About this clonotype: A read error may produce the germline difference seen at one junction end. The rearrangement uses TRBV5-6 and TRBJ2-2; D gene ambiguous. Germline values: CDR1 SGHDT, CDR2 YYEEEE. The CDR3 totals 12 residues. The DNA for the CDR3 is TGTGCCAGCAGATTGGGATACGGGGAGCTGTTTTTT. Its translation is CASRLGYGELFF. Supplemented by reference TRBV5-6 and TRBJ2-2, the full variable domain reads DAGVTQSPTHLIKTRGQQVTLRCSPKSGHDTVSWYQQALGQGPQFIFQYYEEEERQRGNFPDRFSGHQFPNYSSELNVNALLLGDSALYLCASRLGYGELFFGEGSRLTVL.

For the CDR3, the DNA is TGTGCCAGCAGTACCCCCGGGGCCGTCAATGAGCAGTTCTTC. Its translation is CASSTPGAVNEQFF. This chain connects TRBV27 to TRBJ2-1, with D perhaps being TRBD1 or TRBD2 (5 bases each). The CDR3 totals 14 residues. Trimming stripped 5 bases from V and 6 bases from J, with 14 bases between. Germline lookup yields CDR1 MNHEY and CDR2 SMNVEV (reference sequence).

This clonotype was seen a few times. The chain joins TRBV19 to TRBJ1-6; 9 bases align to TRBD1. CDR1 and CDR2 (germline): LNHDA, SQIVND (reference sequence). The CDR3 has 16 residues. Trimming took 4 bases from V and 8 from J; bases not matched to a gene: 9. The CDR3 DNA reads as TGTGCCAGTAGTAAAAGGACAGGGGTAAGGTATTCACCCCTCCACTTT. It specifies CASSKRTGVRYSPLHF.

This clonotype showed up just a few times. The chain combines TRBV7-6 with TRBJ2-2; D not certain. The CDR3 has 13 amino acids. Germline CDR1 reads SGHVS; CDR2 reads FNYEAQ. Trimming stripped 6 bases from V and 4 bases from J, with 9 bases between. CDR3 protein: CASSVTTTGELFF. The CDR3 DNA is TGTGCCAGCAGTGTGACAACCACCGGGGAGCTGTTTTTT.

A few counts support this clonotype. This rearrangement joins TRBV7-2 to TRBJ2-7; no reliable D call. The CDR3 contains 11 residues. The germline CDR1 and CDR2 sequences are SGHTA and FQGNSA. V dropped 1 base and J dropped 8 bases, with 6 bases sitting between them. The CDR3 sequence: CASSLGSQQYF. As DNA, the CDR3 is TGTGCCAGCAGCTTAGGCAGTCAGCAGTACTTC.

The rearrangement uses TRBV19 and TRBJ2-5, with 7 bases fitting TRBD1. The J call may be incorrect, as the DNA end agrees better with TRBJ2-7. The length of the CDR3 is 12 residues. Germline CDR1 LNHDA, CDR2 SQIVND (reference sequence). The DNA for the CDR3 is TGTGCCAGCAGTGTGGGACAGCGCGAGCAGTACTTC. Translating it yields CASSVGQREQYF.